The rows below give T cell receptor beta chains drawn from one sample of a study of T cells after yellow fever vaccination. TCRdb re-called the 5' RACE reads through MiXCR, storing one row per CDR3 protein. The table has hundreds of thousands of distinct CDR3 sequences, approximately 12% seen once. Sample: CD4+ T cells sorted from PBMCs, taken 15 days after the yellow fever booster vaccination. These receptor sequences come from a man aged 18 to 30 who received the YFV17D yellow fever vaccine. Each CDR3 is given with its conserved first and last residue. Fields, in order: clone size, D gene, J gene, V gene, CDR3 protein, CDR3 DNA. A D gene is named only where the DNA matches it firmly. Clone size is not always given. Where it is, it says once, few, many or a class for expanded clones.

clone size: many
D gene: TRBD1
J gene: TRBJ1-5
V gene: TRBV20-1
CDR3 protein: CSAAQGAGQPQHF
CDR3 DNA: TGCAGTGCTGCACAGGGGGCTGGTCAGCCCCAGCATTTT

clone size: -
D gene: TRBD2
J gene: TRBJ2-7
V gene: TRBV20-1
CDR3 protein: CSAPTGGGYEQYF
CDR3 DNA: TGCAGTGCGCCCACGGGCGGGGGCTACGAGCAGTACTTC

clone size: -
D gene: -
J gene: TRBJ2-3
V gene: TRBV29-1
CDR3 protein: CSASGGRDPYTDTQYF
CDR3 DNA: TGCAGCGCCTCTGGGGGTAGGGACCCTTACACAGATACGCAGTATTTT

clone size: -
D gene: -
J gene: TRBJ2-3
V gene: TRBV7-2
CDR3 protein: CASSLVYQLTDTQYF
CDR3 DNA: TGTGCCAGCAGCCTAGTTTATCAGCTGACAGATACGCAGTATTTT

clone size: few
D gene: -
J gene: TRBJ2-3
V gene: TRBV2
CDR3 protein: CASRVMGGTSTDTQYF
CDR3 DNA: TGTGCCAGCAGAGTAATGGGCGGAACTAGCACAGATACGCAGTATTTT

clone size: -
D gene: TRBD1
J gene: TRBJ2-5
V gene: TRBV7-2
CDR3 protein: CASSFRPGTGRETQYF
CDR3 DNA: TGTGCCAGCAGCTTCCGACCTGGGACAGGGCGGGAGACCCAGTACTTC

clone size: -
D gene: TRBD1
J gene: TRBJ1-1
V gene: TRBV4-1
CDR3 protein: CASSQTGTGKTEAFF
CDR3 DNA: TGCGCCAGCAGCCAGACCGGGACAGGGAAGACTGAAGCTTTCTTT

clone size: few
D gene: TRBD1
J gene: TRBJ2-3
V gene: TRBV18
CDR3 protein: CASSPRGTGRTDTQYF
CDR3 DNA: TGTGCCAGCTCACCACGGGGGACAGGCCGCACAGATACGCAGTATTTT

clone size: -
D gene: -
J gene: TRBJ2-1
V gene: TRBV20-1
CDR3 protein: CSAIGQGGFTYNEQFF
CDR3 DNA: TGCAGTGCCATAGGACAGGGAGGGTTTACCTACAATGAGCAGTTCTTC

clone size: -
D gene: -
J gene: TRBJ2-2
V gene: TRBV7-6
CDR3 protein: CASSVSNTNTGELFF
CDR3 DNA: TGTGCCAGCAGCGTCAGCAACACGAACACCGGGGAGCTGTTTTTT

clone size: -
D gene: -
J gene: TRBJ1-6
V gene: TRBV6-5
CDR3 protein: CASSQGLGYNSPLHF
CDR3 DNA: TGTGCCAGCAGCCAGGGGTTGGGCTATAATTCACCCCTCCACTTT

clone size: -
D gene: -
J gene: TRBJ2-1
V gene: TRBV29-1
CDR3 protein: CSVEKFYTRSYNEQFF
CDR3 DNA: TGCAGCGTTGAGAAATTCTACACTCGCTCCTACAATGAGCAGTTCTTC

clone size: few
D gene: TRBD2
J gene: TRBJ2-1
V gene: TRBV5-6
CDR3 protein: CASSRSPGLAPVSSYNEQFF
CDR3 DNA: TGTGCCAGCAGTCGTTCCCCGGGACTAGCGCCGGTGAGCTCCTACAATGAGCAGTTCTTC

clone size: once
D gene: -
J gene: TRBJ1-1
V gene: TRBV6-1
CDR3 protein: CASSVARVLNTEAFF
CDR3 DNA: TGTGCCAGCAGTGTAGCCAGGGTTTTGAACACTGAAGCTTTCTTT

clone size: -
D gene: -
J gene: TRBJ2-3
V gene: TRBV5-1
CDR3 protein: CASSLGTASVDTQYF
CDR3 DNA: TGCGCCAGCAGCTTGGGGACTGCCTCGGTGGATACGCAGTATTTT

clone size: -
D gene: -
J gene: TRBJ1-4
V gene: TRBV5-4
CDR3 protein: CASSRPGLGEKLFF
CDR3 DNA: TGTGCCAGCAGTCGCCCAGGGTTGGGAGAAAAACTGTTTTTT

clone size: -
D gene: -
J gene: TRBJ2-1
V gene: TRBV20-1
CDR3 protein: CSATTPTANEQFF
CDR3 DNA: TGCAGTGCCACAACCCCGACTGCCAATGAGCAGTTCTTC

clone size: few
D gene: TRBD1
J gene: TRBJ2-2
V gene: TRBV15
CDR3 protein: CATSRRQGSTGELFF
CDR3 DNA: TGTGCCACCAGCAGAAGACAGGGAAGCACCGGGGAGCTGTTTTTT

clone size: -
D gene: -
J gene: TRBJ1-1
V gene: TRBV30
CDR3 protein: CAWSVARGTFF
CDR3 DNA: -

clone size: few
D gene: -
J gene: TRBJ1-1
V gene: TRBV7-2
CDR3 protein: CASTLLGDTEAFF
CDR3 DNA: TGTGCCAGCACCTTGTTAGGGGACACTGAAGCTTTCTTT

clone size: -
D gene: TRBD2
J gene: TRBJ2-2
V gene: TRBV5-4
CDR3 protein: CASSPRGVGTGELFF
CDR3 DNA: TGTGCCAGCAGCCCCCGGGGGGTAGGCACCGGGGAGCTGTTTTTT

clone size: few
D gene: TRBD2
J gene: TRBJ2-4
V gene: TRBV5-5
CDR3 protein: CASGTSGGNIQYF
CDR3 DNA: TGTGCCAGCGGAACTAGCGGGGGCAACATTCAGTACTTC

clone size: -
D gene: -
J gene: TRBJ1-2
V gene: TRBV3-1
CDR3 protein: CASSQGSVDLNYGYTF
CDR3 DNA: TGTGCCAGCAGCCAAGGATCCGTGGACCTTAACTATGGCTACACCTTC

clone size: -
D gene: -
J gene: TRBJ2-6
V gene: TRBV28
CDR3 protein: CASCLLGPSGANVLTF
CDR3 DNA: TGTGCCAGCTGTCTGTTAGGGCCTTCTGGGGCCAACGTCCTGACTTTC

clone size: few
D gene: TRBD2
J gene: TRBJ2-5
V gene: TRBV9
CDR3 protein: CASRRGLARQETQYF
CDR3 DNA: TGTGCCAGCAGAAGGGGACTAGCGAGACAAGAGACCCAGTACTTC

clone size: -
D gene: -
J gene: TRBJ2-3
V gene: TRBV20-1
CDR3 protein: CSADSRKSTDTQYF
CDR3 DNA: TGCAGTGCCGACTCCCGAAAGAGCACAGATACGCAGTATTTT

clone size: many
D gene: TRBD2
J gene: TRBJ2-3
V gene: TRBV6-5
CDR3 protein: CASSGLATDTQYF
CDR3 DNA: TGTGCCAGCAGCGGACTAGCGACAGATACGCAGTATTTT

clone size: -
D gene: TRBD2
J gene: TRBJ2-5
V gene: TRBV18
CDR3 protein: CASSSMGGQETQYF
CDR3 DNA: TGTGCCAGCTCGTCAATGGGGGGGCAAGAGACCCAGTACTTC

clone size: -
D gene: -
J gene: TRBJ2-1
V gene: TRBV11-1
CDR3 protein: CASSLKGGRRNNEQFF
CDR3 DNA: TGTGCCAGCAGCTTAAAAGGAGGACGGAGGAACAATGAGCAGTTCTTC

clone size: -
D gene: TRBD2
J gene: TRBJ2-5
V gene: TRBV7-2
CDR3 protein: CASSPGVAGGQETQYF
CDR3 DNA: TGTGCCAGCAGCCCAGGGGTAGCGGGGGGGCAAGAGACCCAGTACTTC

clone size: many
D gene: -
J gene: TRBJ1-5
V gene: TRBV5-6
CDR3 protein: CASSLHIRGSNQPQHF
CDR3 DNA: TGTGCCAGCAGCCTCCACATCCGCGGTAGCAATCAGCCCCAGCATTTT

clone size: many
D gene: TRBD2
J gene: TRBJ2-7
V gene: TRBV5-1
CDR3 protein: CASSSLGGGTEQYF
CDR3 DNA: TGCGCCAGCAGCTCCCTCGGGGGGGGAACCGAGCAGTACTTC

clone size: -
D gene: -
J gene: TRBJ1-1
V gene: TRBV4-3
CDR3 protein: CASSQILSGGYTEAFF
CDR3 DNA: TGCGCCAGCAGCCAAATCCTCTCCGGGGGGTACACTGAAGCTTTCTTT

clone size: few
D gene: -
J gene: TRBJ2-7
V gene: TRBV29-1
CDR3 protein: CSVEDPGNEQYF
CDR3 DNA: TGCAGCGTTGAAGACCCGGGGAACGAGCAGTACTTC

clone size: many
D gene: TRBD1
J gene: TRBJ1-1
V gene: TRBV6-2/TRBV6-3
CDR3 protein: CASSDTGDYEAFF
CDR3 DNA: TGTGCCAGCAGTGATACAGGGGATTATGAAGCTTTCTTT

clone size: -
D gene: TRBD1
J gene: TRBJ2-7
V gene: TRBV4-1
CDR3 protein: CASSPRGQFYEQYF
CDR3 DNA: TGCGCCAGCAGCCCCCGGGGACAGTTCTACGAGCAGTACTTC

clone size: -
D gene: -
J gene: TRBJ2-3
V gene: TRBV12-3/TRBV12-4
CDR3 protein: CASSGNGLLAWHDTQYF
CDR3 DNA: TGTGCCAGCAGTGGCAACGGATTACTGGCCTGGCACGATACGCAGTATTTT

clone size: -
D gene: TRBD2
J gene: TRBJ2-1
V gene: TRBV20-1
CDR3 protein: CSAREAGLYNEQFF
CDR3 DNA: TGCAGTGCTAGGGAAGCGGGGTTATACAATGAGCAGTTCTTC

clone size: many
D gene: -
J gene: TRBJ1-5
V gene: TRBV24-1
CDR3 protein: CATSDLVQRREPQHF
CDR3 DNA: TGTGCCACCAGTGATTTGGTTCAGCGGAGGGAGCCCCAGCATTTT

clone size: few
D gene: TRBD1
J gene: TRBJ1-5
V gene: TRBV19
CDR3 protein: CASSLRTGLSNQPQHF
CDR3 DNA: TGTGCCAGTAGTCTCCGGACAGGGCTTAGCAATCAGCCCCAGCATTTT

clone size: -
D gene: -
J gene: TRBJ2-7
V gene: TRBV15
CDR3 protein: CATSRDTTGEQYF
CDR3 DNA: TGTGCCACCAGCAGAGATACGACGGGCGAGCAGTACTTC

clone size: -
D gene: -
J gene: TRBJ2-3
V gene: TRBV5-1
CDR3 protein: CASSLGRASADTQYF
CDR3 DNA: TGCGCCAGCAGCTTGGGCAGGGCATCGGCAGATACGCAGTATTTT

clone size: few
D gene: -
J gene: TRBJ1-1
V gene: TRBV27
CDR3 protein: CASSSRGPSFNTEAFF
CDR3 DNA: TGTGCCAGCAGTTCCAGGGGCCCCTCCTTCAACACTGAAGCTTTCTTT

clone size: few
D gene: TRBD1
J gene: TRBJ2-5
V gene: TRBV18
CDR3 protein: CASSPSDGRTGLKYF
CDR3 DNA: TGTGCCAGCTCACCTTCAGATGGCCGGACAGGGTTAAAGTACTTC

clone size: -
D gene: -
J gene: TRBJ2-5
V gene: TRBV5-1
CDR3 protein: CASSESGTGEETQYF
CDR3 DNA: TGCGCCAGCAGCGAGTCCGGGACTGGCGAAGAGACCCAGTACTTC

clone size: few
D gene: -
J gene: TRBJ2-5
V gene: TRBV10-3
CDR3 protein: CAISDRTGRDGGQETQYF
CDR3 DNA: TGTGCCATCAGTGATCGGACAGGGAGGGATGGGGGCCAAGAGACCCAGTACTTC